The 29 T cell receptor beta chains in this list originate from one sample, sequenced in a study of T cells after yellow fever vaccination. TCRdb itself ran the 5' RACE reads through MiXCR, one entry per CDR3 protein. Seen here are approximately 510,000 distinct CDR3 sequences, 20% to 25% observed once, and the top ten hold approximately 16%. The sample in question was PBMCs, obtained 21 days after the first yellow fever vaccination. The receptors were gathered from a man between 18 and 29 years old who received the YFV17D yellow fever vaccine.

The CDR3 sequence is CASSQNTGIRETQYF. The CDR3 DNA is TGCGCCAGCAGCCAAAATACAGGGATCCGAGAGACCCAGTACTTC. The chain links TRBV4-3 to TRBJ2-5; maybe TRBD1 (6 bases). The CDR3 has 15 amino acids. Germline V gene data show CDR1 as LGHNA and CDR2 as YSLEER. Trimming shortened V by 2 bases and J by 4 bases, and 14 bases separated the two germline ends.

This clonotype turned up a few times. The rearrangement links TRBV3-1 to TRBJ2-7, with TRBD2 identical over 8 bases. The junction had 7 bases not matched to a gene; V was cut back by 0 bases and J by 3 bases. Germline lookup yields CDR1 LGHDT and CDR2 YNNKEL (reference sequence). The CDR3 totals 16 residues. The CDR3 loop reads CASSQDHGGACYEQYV. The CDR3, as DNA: TGTGCCAGCAGCCAAGATCACGGGGGGGCCTGCTACGAGCAGTACGTC.

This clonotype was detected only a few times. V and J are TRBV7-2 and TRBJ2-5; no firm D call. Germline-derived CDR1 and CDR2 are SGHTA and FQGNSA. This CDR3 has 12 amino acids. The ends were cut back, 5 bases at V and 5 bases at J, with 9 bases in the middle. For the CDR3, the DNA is TGTGCCAGCAGCCCTTACGGGGAGACCCAGTACTTC. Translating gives CASSPYGETQYF.

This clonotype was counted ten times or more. CDR3 in amino acids: CASSVFGLGNTIYF. The CDR3 DNA sequence: TGTGCCAGCAGCGTCTTCGGGCTCGGAAACACCATATATTTT. The chain has TRBV9 and TRBJ1-3; D remains ambiguous. CDR1 and CDR2 (germline): SGDLS, YYNGEE. CDR3 length: 14 residues. Trimming pared 2 bases from V and 4 bases from J, leaving 10 bases between. Together with reference TRBV9 and TRBJ1-3, the CDR3 gives the full variable domain: DSGVTQTPKHLITATGQRVTLRCSPRSGDLSVYWYQQSLDQGLQFLIQYYNGEERAKGNILERFSAQQFPDLHSELNLSSLELGDSALYFCASSVFGLGNTIYFGEGSWLTVV.

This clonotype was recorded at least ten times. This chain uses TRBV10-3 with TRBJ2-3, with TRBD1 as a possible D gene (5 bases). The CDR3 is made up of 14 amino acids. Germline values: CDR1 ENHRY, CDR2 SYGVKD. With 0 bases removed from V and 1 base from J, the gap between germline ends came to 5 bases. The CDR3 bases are TGTGCCATCAGTGAGTCGACAGGCACAGATACGCAGTATTTT. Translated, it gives CAISESTGTDTQYF.

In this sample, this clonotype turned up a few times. The CDR3 region is CASSMGDSETQYF. The CDR3 DNA sequence: TGTGCCAGTAGTATGGGGGACTCAGAGACCCAGTACTTC. The V gene is TRBV19, the J gene TRBJ2-5, with D possibly being TRBD2 (6 bases). CDR1 LNHDA and CDR2 SQIVND come from the germline V gene (reference sequence). V shed 3 bases and J shed 4 bases, with 9 bases lying between them. This CDR3 contains 13 residues. The complete variable domain, with remaining parts taken from reference TRBV19 and TRBJ2-5, reads DGGITQSPKYLFRKEGQNVTLSCEQNLNHDAMYWYRQDPGQGLRLIYYSQIVNDFQKGDIAEGYSVSREKKESFPLTVTSAQKNPTAFYLCASSMGDSETQYFGPGTRLLVL.

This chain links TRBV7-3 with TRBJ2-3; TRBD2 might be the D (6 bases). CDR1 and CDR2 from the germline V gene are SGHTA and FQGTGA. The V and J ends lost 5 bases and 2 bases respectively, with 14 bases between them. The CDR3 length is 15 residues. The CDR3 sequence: CASSPGLHATDTQYF. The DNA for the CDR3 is TGTGCCAGCAGCCCCGGACTACACGCCACAGATACGCAGTATTTT.

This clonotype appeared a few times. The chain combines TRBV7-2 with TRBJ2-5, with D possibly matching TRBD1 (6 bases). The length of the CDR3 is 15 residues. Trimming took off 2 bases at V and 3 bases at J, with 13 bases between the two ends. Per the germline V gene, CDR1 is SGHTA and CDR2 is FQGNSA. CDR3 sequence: CASSLLYWTEETQYF. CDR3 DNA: TGTGCCAGCAGCTTATTATACTGGACAGAAGAGACCCAGTACTTC. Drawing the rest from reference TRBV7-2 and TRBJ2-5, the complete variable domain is GAGVSQSPSNKVTEKGKDVELRCDPISGHTALYWYRQSLGQGLEFLIYFQGNSAPDKSGLPSDRFSAERTGGSVSTLTIQRTQQEDSAVYLCASSLLYWTEETQYFGPGTRLLVL.

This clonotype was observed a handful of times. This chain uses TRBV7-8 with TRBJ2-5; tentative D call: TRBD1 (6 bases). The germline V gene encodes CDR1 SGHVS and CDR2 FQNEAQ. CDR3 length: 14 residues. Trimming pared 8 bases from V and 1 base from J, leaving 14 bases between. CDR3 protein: CASRATGFQETQYF. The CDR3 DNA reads TGTGCCAGCCGGGCGACAGGATTCCAAGAGACCCAGTACTTC.

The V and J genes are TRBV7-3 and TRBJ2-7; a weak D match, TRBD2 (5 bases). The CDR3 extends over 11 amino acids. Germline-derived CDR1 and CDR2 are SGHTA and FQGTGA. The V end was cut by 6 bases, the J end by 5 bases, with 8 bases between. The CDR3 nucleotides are TGTGCCAGCAGGGAGGTAAACGAGCAGTACGTC. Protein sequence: CASREVNEQYV.

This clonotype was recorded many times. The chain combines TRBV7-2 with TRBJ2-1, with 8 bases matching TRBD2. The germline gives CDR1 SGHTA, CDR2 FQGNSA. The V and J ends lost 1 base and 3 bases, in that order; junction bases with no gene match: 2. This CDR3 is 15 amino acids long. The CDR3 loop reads CASSLVAGFYNEQFF. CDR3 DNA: TGTGCCAGCAGCTTAGTAGCGGGGTTCTACAATGAGCAGTTCTTC.

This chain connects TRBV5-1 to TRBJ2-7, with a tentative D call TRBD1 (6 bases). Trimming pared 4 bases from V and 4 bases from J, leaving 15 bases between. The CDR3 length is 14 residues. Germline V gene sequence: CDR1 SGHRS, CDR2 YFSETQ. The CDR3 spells CASSKGDTSYEQYV. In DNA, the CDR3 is TGCGCCAGCAGCAAGGGGGACACTTCTTACGAGCAGTACGTC.

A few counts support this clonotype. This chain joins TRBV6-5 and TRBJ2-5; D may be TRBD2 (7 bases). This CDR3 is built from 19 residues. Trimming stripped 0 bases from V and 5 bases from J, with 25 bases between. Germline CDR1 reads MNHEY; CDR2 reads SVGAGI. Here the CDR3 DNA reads TGTGCCAGCAGTTACTCCCCCCCAAGGACTGGCGGGGGCCGGGAGACCCAGTACTTC. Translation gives CASSYSPPRTGGGRETQYF.

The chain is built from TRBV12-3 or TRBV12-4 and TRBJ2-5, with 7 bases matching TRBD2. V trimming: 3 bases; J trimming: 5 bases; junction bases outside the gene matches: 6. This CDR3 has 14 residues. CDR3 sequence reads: CASSFIGGGETQYF. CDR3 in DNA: TGTGCCAGCAGTTTTATCGGGGGAGGGGAGACCCAGTACTTC.

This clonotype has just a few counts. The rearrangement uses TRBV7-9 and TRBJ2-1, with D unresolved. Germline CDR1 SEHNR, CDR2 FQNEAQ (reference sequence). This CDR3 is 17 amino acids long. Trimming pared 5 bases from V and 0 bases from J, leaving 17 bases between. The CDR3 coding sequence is TGTGCCAGCAGCCCACCTTCCCGCGGTAGCTCCTACAATGAGCAGTTCTTC. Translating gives CASSPPSRGSSYNEQFF.

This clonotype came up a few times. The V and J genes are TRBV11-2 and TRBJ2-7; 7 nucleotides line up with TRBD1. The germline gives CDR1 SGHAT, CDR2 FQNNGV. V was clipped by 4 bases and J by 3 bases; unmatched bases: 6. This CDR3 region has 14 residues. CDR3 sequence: CASSSGQASYEQYF. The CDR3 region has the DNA TGTGCCAGCAGCTCCGGACAGGCAAGCTACGAGCAGTACTTC.

CDR3 amino acids: CASSADSIFEAFF. The CDR3 DNA is TGTGCCAGCAGCGCGGACAGTATATTTGAAGCTTTCTTT. The J gene is TRBJ1-1, the V gene TRBV5-8, with D maybe TRBD1 (6 bases). Germline V CDR1 and CDR2: SGHTS, YDEGEE. The CDR3 covers 13 residues. V was clipped by 4 bases and J by 7 bases, with 14 bases between them.

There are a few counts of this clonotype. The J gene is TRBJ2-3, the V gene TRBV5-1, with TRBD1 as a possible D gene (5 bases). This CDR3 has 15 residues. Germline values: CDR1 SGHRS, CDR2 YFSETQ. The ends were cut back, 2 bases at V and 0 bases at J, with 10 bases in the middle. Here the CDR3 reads CASSFETESTDTQYF. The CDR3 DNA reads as TGCGCCAGCAGCTTTGAGACAGAAAGCACAGATACGCAGTATTTT. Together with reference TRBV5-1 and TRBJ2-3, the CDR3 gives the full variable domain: KAGVTQTPRYLIKTRGQQVTLSCSPISGHRSVSWYQQTPGQGLQFLFEYFSETQRNKGNFPGRFSGRQFSNSRSEMNVSTLELGDSALYLCASSFETESTDTQYFGPGTRLTVL.

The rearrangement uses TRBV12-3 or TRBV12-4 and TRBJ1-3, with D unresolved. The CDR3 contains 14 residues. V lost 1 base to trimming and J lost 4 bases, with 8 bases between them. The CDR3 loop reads CASSLEVRGNTIYF. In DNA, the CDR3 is TGTGCCAGCAGTTTAGAAGTAAGAGGAAACACCATATATTTT.

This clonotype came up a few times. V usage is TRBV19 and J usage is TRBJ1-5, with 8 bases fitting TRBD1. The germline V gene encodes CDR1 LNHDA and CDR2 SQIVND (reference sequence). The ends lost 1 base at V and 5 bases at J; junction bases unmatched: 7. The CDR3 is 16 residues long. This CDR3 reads CASSIVRTGGYQPQHF. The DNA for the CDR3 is TGTGCCAGTAGTATAGTAAGAACAGGGGGATATCAGCCCCAGCATTTT.

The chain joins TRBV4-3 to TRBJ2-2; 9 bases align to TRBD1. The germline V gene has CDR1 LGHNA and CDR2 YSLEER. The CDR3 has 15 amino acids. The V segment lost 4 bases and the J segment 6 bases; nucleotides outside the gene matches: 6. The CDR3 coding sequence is TGCGCCAGCAGCCCGGGGACAGGGACGTCCGGGGAGCTGTTTTTT. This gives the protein CASSPGTGTSGELFF.

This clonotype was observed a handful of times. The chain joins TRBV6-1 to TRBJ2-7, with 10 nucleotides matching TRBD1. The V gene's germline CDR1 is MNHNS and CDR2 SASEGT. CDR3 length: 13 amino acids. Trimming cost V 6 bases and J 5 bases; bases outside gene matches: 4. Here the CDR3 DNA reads TGTGCCAGCAGGACGGGACAGGGGAACGAGCAGTACGTC. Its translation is CASRTGQGNEQYV.

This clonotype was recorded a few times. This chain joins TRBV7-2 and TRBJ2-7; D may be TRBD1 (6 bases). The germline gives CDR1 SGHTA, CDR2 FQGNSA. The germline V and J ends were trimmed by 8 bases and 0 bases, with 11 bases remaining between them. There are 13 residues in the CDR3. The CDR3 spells CASDDRNSYEQYF. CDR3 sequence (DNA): TGTGCCAGCGACGACAGGAACTCCTACGAGCAGTACTTC.

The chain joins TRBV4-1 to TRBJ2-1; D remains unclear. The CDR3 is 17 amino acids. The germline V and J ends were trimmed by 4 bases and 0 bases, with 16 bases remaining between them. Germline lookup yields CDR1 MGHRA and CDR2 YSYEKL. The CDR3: CASSPQVGFSSYNEQFF. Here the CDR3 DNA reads TGCGCCAGCAGCCCCCAGGTGGGCTTCAGCTCCTACAATGAGCAGTTCTTC.

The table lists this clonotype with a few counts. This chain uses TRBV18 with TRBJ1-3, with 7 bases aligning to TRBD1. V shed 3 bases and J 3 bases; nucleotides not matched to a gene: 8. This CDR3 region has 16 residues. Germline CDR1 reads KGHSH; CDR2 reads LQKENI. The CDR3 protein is CASSPWATGNGNTIYF. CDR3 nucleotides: TGTGCCAGCTCACCTTGGGCGACAGGGAATGGAAACACCATATATTTT.

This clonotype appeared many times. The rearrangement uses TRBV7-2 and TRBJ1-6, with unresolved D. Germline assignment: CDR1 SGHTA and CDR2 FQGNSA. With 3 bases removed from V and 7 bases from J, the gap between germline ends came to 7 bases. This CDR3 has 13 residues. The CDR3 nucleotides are TGTGCCAGCAGCTTCGGACCAAATTCACCCCTCCACTTT. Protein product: CASSFGPNSPLHF. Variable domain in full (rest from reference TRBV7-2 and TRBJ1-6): GAGVSQSPSNKVTEKGKDVELRCDPISGHTALYWYRQSLGQGLEFLIYFQGNSAPDKSGLPSDRFSAERTGGSVSTLTIQRTQQEDSAVYLCASSFGPNSPLHFGNGTRLTVT.

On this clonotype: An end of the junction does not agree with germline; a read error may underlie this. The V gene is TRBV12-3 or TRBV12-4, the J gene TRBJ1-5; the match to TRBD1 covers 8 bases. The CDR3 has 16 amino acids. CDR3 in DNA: TGTGCCAGCAGCCCTGACAGGGGAGGGTTGGGTCAGACCCAGCATTTT. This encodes CASSPDRGGLGQTQHF.

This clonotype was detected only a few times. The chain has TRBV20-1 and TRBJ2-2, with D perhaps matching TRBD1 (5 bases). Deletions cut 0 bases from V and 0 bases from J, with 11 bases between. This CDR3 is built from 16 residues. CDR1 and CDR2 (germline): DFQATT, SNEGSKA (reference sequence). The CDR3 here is CSARDLIGANTGELFF. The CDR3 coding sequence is TGCAGTGCTAGAGATCTTATAGGGGCGAACACCGGGGAGCTGTTTTTT.

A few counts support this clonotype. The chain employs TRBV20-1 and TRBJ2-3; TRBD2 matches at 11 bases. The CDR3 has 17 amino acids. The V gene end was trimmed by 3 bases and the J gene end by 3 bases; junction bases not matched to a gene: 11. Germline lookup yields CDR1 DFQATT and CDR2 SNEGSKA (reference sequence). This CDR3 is CSASSTSGGVMTDTQYF. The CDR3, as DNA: TGCAGTGCTAGTAGTACTAGCGGGGGAGTTATGACAGATACGCAGTATTTT.